Each of the 15 T cell receptor beta chains below was sequenced from the same sample in a study of blood T cell repertoires in COVID-19. Some clones are missing from TCRdb's copy, which holds only in-frame ones; the method was immunoSEQ multiplex PCR. The repertoire holds some 260,000 clones, with approximately 88% as singletons. Specimen: peripheral blood. The receptors were sampled from a woman in her 70s with COVID-19, enrolled during active disease.

The chain links TRBV28 to TRBJ1-5, with a possible D match to TRBD1 (6 bases). The V end lost 5 bases, the J end lost 7 bases, and 15 bases lay between the germline ends. CDR3 length: 14 amino acids. Germline V gene data show CDR1 as MDHEN and CDR2 as SYDVKM. This chain's CDR3 is CASSLTTGLQPQHF. Here the CDR3 DNA reads TGTGCCAGCAGTCTTACCACAGGGTTACAGCCCCAGCATTTT.

The chain is built from TRBV11-2 and TRBJ2-6; TRBD2 is a possible D gene (6 bases). This CDR3 has 17 residues. CDR1 and CDR2 from the germline V gene are SGHAT and FQNNGV. V was trimmed by 3 bases and J by 0 bases, leaving 12 bases between them. The CDR3 spells CASSFRRGPSGANVLTF. The CDR3 bases are TGTGCCAGCAGCTTTCGGAGGGGCCCCTCTGGGGCCAACGTCCTGACTTTC.

This clone was detected only a few times. The V call is TRBV7-9, the J call TRBJ1-5, with no clear D. The germline gives CDR1 SEHNR, CDR2 FQNEAQ (reference sequence). V gave up 6 bases and J gave up 0 bases, with 9 bases separating them. CDR3 length: 14 residues. The CDR3 region is CASRPISSNQPQHF. CDR3 coding DNA: TGTGCCAGCAGGCCTATTTCTAGCAATCAGCCCCAGCATTTT. The whole variable domain, filled in from reference TRBV7-9 and TRBJ1-5, reads DTGVSQNPRHKITKRGQNVTFRCDPISEHNRLYWYRQTLGQGPEFLTYFQNEAQLEKSRLLSDRFSAERPKGSFSTLEIQRTEQGDSAMYLCASRPISSNQPQHFGDGTRLSIL.

This clone was seen a few times. The genes are TRBV28 and TRBJ1-2; TRBD1 matches at 10 bases. CDR3 length: 14 residues. Losses at the gene ends were 4 bases for V and 9 bases for J; bases not matched to a gene: 8. Per the germline V gene, CDR1 is MDHEN and CDR2 is SYDVKM. The CDR3 nucleotides are TGTGCCAGCAGTTACGACAGGGGGCTATTTCGCTACACCTTC. Its protein product is CASSYDRGLFRYTF.

The chain employs TRBV3-1 (or the pseudogene TRBV3-2) and TRBJ1-2, with TRBD1 as a possible D gene (6 bases). There are 14 residues in the CDR3. Per the germline V gene, CDR1 is LGHDT and CDR2 is YNNKEL (reference sequence). The V end lost 0 bases, the J end lost 5 bases, and 10 bases lay between the germline ends. CDR3 coding DNA: TGTGCCAGCAGCCAAGAAGGGAGGGGGTATGGCTACACCTTC. Protein sequence: CASSQEGRGYGYTF.

This clone occurred once. The chain recombines TRBV20-1 with TRBJ1-1; D not certain. Trimming cost V 6 bases and J 4 bases, with 9 bases left between them. Per germline, CDR1 DFQATT and CDR2 SNEGSKA (reference sequence). The CDR3 is 11 amino acids. This CDR3 reads CSASSATEAFF. The CDR3 coding sequence is TGCAGTGCCTCCAGCGCCACTGAAGCTTTCTTT.

The rearrangement joins TRBV5-4 to TRBJ2-1; 10 positions match TRBD2. Per germline, CDR1 SGHNT and CDR2 YYREEE (reference sequence). V lost 0 bases to trimming and J lost 3 bases; unmatched junction nucleotides: 0. The CDR3 extends over 15 amino acids. The CDR3 is CASSLGLAGYNEQFF. The CDR3 DNA reads TGTGCCAGCAGCTTGGGACTAGCGGGCTACAATGAGCAGTTCTTC.

The chain couples TRBV15 to TRBJ2-1; maybe TRBD1 (5 bases). Per germline, CDR1 LNHNV and CDR2 YYDKDF (reference sequence). V lost 0 bases and J 7 bases, leaving 13 bases between the germline ends. The CDR3 runs 15 residues. As DNA, the CDR3 is TGTGCCACCAGCAGAGATGGGGCTAGTCGAAATGAGCAGTTCTTC. It specifies CATSRDGASRNEQFF.

The CDR3 is CASSAGTPDQKLFF. The CDR3 region has the DNA TGTGCCAGTAGCGCCGGGACACCCGATCAAAAACTGTTTTTT. The chain is built from TRBV19 and TRBJ1-4, with D perhaps matching TRBD1 (6 bases). CDR1 is LNHDA and CDR2 is SQIVND in the germline V gene (reference sequence). The CDR3 totals 14 residues. The V and J ends lost 6 bases and 9 bases respectively, with 17 bases between them.

This chain uses TRBV6-4 with TRBJ2-2; 8 bases fit TRBD2. The CDR3 covers 14 residues. The ends lost 4 bases at V and 8 bases at J; junction bases unmatched: 6. Germline V gives CDR1 MRHNA, CDR2 SNTAGT. For the CDR3, the DNA is TGTGCCAGCAGTGTGAATAGCGGGATGGGGGAGCTGTTTTTT. Its translation: CASSVNSGMGELFF.

The chain is built from TRBV27 and TRBJ2-1; D possibly corresponds to TRBD2 (6 bases). This CDR3 has 15 amino acids. The germline CDR1 and CDR2 sequences are MNHEY and SMNVEV (reference sequence). V lost 5 bases and J 3 bases, leaving 14 bases between the germline ends. CDR3 nucleotide sequence: TGTGCCAGCAGTCTGCTGGCGGGATACTACAATGAGCAGTTCTTC. Translating it yields CASSLLAGYYNEQFF.

The chain couples TRBV2 to TRBJ1-3; D is perhaps TRBD1 (6 bases). This CDR3 contains 15 residues. Looked up from germline, CDR1 is SNHLY and CDR2 is FYNNEI. The V and J ends lost 7 bases and 4 bases respectively, with 17 bases between them. The CDR3 nucleotides are TGTGCCAGCAACGCCAGGGGAAGTTTGGGAAACACCATATATTTT. Encoded protein: CASNARGSLGNTIYF. Full variable domain (remainder filled in from reference TRBV2 and TRBJ1-3): EPEVTQTPSHQVTQMGQEVILRCVPISNHLYFYWYRQILGQKVEFLVSFYNNEISEKSEIFDDQFSVERPDGSNFTLKIRSTKLEDSAMYFCASNARGSLGNTIYFGEGSWLTVV.

The J gene is TRBJ2-3, the V gene TRBV10-3; D is possibly TRBD2 (5 bases). Trimming took off 4 bases at V and 0 bases at J, with 8 bases between the two ends. The CDR3 is 14 amino acids. Germline assignment: CDR1 ENHRY and CDR2 SYGVKD. CDR3 sequence: CAISGSSSTDTQYF. CDR3 sequence (DNA): TGTGCCATCAGTGGTTCTAGCAGCACAGATACGCAGTATTTT.

The count of this clone is one. This chain uses TRBV6-5 with TRBJ2-7, with D perhaps TRBD1 (6 bases). The CDR3 runs to 13 residues. V lost 5 bases and J lost 3, with 11 bases in between. CDR1 MNHEY and CDR2 SVGAGI come from the germline V gene. In DNA, the CDR3 is TGTGCCAGCAGTCGGGACACCTTCTACGAGCAGTACTTC. Translated, it gives CASSRDTFYEQYF.

The V gene is TRBV5-1, the J gene TRBJ2-1; TRBD2 aligns across 7 bases. Germline V gives CDR1 SGHRS, CDR2 YFSETQ. CDR3 length: 15 amino acids. V trimming: 7 bases; J trimming: 1 base; junction bases outside the gene matches: 8. The CDR3 reads CASSAPAGSYNEQFF. The CDR3 nucleotides read TGCGCCAGCTCCGCGCCAGCGGGGTCCTACAATGAGCAGTTCTTC.